Listed below are T cell receptor beta chains from one sample, sequenced in a study of T cell changes during pregnancy in multiple sclerosis. Repertoires were generated with immunoSEQ multiplex PCR, while TCRdb's copy carries only in-frame clones and drops some. The sample has tens of thousands of clones; 88% are singletons. The specimen was CD8+ T cells from peripheral blood mononuclear cells, collected after pregnancy. The source of these receptors is a female donor in good health, enrolled as a control in a pregnancy study. The conserved cysteine and the conserved F or W are not part of the CDR3 here. The order of the fields is CDR3 length, J gene, V gene, CDR3 protein.

13	TRBJ2-3	TRBV5-4	ASSQWTGGTDTQY
13	TRBJ2-7	TRBV19	ASSVLAGAVYEQY
10	TRBJ2-5	TRBV10-2	ASTGDGETQY
12	TRBJ2-2	TRBV11-2	ASSFSRNTGELF
13	TRBJ2-3	TRBV9	ASSKRDSSTDTQY
13	TRBJ1-5	TRBV29-1	SVDSGQGGNQPQH
12	TRBJ2-2	TRBV14	ASRVTGGSGELF
12	TRBJ1-1	TRBV27	ASRGWTANTEAF
15	TRBJ2-2	TRBV9	ASSVEGGPLTSGELF
15	TRBJ1-2	TRBV5-8	ASSPGTGSLNRYGYT
11	TRBJ2-1	TRBV6-6	ASSPGENNEQF
14	TRBJ2-1	TRBV14	ASSQNEQGALNEQF
15	TRBJ2-3	TRBV4-3	ASSLWVASGGRDTQY
15	TRBJ2-1	TRBV7-9	ASSPPGGGGTYNEQF
10	TRBJ1-6	TRBV5-1	ASSSDNFSLH
12	TRBJ2-4	TRBV29-1	SVVEGLAKNIQY